Presented here are 22 T cell receptor beta chains from one specimen sequenced in a study of blood T cell repertoires in COVID-19. Data came from immunoSEQ multiplex PCR; TCRdb stores just in-frame clones and leaves some out. The table records under 400,000 clones, more than 75% of them present only once. Sequencing input: PBMCs or T cells enriched from blood (not recorded which). Source of these receptors: a man in his forties in a cohort exposed to, infected with or recovered from COVID-19 (not recorded which).

The rearrangement uses TRBV10-3 and TRBJ2-1; weak D call: TRBD1 (5 bases). The germline V and J ends were trimmed by 7 bases and 3 bases, with 10 bases remaining between them. From germline, CDR1 is ENHRY and CDR2 SYGVKD. The CDR3 extends over 13 amino acids. DNA of the CDR3: TGTGCCATCAACCCCCAGGGCTACAATGAGCAGTTCTTC. Translating it yields CAINPQGYNEQFF.

The chain combines TRBV5-1 with TRBJ1-1; perhaps TRBD1 as D (6 bases). Trimming removed 4 bases at V and 5 bases at J, with 18 bases between. The CDR3 runs 15 residues. Germline CDR1 SGHRS, CDR2 YFSETQ. The DNA of the CDR3 is TGCGCCAGCAGCGCTTATTCAGGGGCCGGTACTGAAGCTTTCTTT. Its translation: CASSAYSGAGTEAFF.

This rearrangement joins TRBV6-1 to TRBJ1-3; 7 nucleotides line up with TRBD1. V dropped 0 bases and J dropped 8; count of bases not matched to a gene: 4. This CDR3 spans 14 amino acids. Per germline, CDR1 MNHNS and CDR2 SASEGT. The CDR3 here is CASSEAGGAYTIYF. The CDR3 region has the DNA TGTGCCAGCAGTGAAGCAGGGGGCGCATACACCATATATTTT.

The rearrangement links TRBV4-1 to TRBJ2-5; 9 bases are shared with TRBD2. V lost 0 bases, J lost 3 bases, and 5 bases stayed unmatched. The CDR3 is made up of 16 amino acids. Germline values: CDR1 MGHRA, CDR2 YSYEKL. CDR3 sequence: CASSQDPSGMEETQYF. The CDR3, as DNA: TGCGCCAGCAGCCAAGATCCTAGCGGGATGGAAGAGACCCAGTACTTC.

The chain links TRBV5-1 to TRBJ1-2, with 8 bases identical to TRBD1. Germline V CDR1 and CDR2: SGHRS, YFSETQ. The CDR3 is 13 amino acids. V lost 5 bases to trimming and J lost 7 bases; unmatched junction nucleotides: 7. The CDR3 sequence is CASSARGQVGYTF. The CDR3 region has the DNA TGCGCCAGCAGTGCCAGGGGACAGGTTGGCTACACCTTC.

The V gene is TRBV14, the J gene TRBJ2-3; the D is unclear. Trimming shortened V by 1 base and J by 5 bases, and 4 bases separated the two germline ends. CDR3 length: 12 amino acids. Germline V gene lookup returns CDR1 SGHDN and CDR2 FVKESK. CDR3 in amino acids: CASSQVLDTQYF. The CDR3 nucleotides are TGTGCCAGCAGCCAAGTACTAGATACGCAGTATTTT.

CDR3 nucleotide sequence: TGTGCCAGCAGGACCGGCGCGGACTATGGCTACACCTTC. Residues: CASRTGADYGYTF. The chain is built from TRBV27 and TRBJ1-2; no reliable D call. V was pared by 6 bases and J by 3 bases, with 11 bases between. CDR3 length equals 13 residues. Germline loops: CDR1 MNHEY, CDR2 SMNVEV (reference sequence).

The V and J genes are TRBV6-4 and TRBJ2-3; D possibly corresponds to TRBD2 (5 bases). From germline, CDR1 is MRHNA and CDR2 SNTAGT. CDR3 length equals 14 residues. Trimming left V 3 bases short and J 2 bases short, with 9 bases between. CDR3 loop: CASSESGNTDTQYF. The CDR3, as DNA: TGTGCCAGCAGTGAGAGCGGAAACACAGATACGCAGTATTTT.

The V gene is TRBV19, the J gene TRBJ2-1; D may be TRBD1 (7 bases). The CDR3 has 13 residues. V lost 3 bases and J 9 bases, leaving 12 bases between the germline ends. Germline V gene lookup returns CDR1 LNHDA and CDR2 SQIVND (reference sequence). This chain's CDR3 is CASSIDRDSEQFF. The DNA of the CDR3 is TGTGCCAGTAGTATCGACAGGGACTCTGAGCAGTTCTTC.

This chain uses TRBV7-8 with TRBJ1-1; D not resolved. The CDR3 totals 14 residues. V was trimmed by 3 bases and J by 0 bases, leaving 8 bases between them. Germline values: CDR1 SGHVS, CDR2 FQNEAQ. The CDR3 loop reads CASSLTTVNTEAFF. DNA of the CDR3: TGTGCCAGCAGCTTGACCACAGTGAACACTGAAGCTTTCTTT.

The rearrangement joins TRBV6-1 to TRBJ1-5; D uncertain. The CDR3 has 14 amino acids. V dropped 2 bases and J dropped 0 bases, with 5 bases sitting between them. Germline V gene sequence: CDR1 MNHNS, CDR2 SASEGT. The CDR3 protein is CASSEQDSNQPQHF. CDR3 coding DNA: TGTGCCAGCAGTGAACAGGATAGCAATCAGCCCCAGCATTTT.

This clone was counted between two and nine times. The chain joins TRBV7-2 to TRBJ2-4; 12 bases align to TRBD2. V was clipped by 1 base and J by 3 bases; unmatched bases: 4. The CDR3 has 17 amino acids. Germline lookup yields CDR1 SGHTA and CDR2 FQGNSA. CDR3 coding DNA: TGTGCCAGCAGCTTAGGGGGACTAGCGGGCGACAAAAACATTCAGTACTTC. It encodes CASSLGGLAGDKNIQYF. Based on the CDR3 plus reference TRBV7-2 and TRBJ2-4, the full variable domain is GAGVSQSPSNKVTEKGKDVELRCDPISGHTALYWYRQSLGQGLEFLIYFQGNSAPDKSGLPSDRFSAERTGGSVSTLTIQRTQQEDSAVYLCASSLGGLAGDKNIQYFGAGTRLSVL.

The rearrangement links TRBV6-5 to TRBJ2-3, with 7 bases aligning to TRBD2. The CDR3 runs 12 residues. CDR1 and CDR2 from the germline V gene are MNHEY and SVGAGI. V was clipped by 9 bases and J by 1 base; unmatched bases: 1. The CDR3 nucleotides read TGTGCCAGTGGACTAGGCACAGATACGCAGTATTTT. Translating it yields CASGLGTDTQYF.

V and J are TRBV21-1 and TRBJ1-1; the D call TRBD1 from the table was never checked on the DNA. TRBV21-1 has pseudogene status. CDR3 size: 19 residues. CDR3 residues: CASSKERPGQDHMNTEAFF. The DNA of the CDR3 is TGTGCCAGCAGCAAAGAGAGACCGGGACAGGACCACATGAACACTGAAGCTTTCTTT.

This chain uses TRBV7-3 with TRBJ2-1; TRBD1 agrees at 7 bases. Germline values: CDR1 SGHTA, CDR2 FQGTGA. The CDR3 is 15 amino acids. With 1 base clipped from V and 2 bases from J, the junction kept 2 bases outside the gene matches. The CDR3 coding sequence is TGTGCCAGCAGCTTAATAGGGGGCCCCTACAATGAGCAGTTCTTC. Translation: CASSLIGGPYNEQFF.

The V call is TRBV2, the J call TRBJ1-5; 9 bases align to TRBD1. Germline lookup yields CDR1 SNHLY and CDR2 FYNNEI. The CDR3 length is 16 residues. Losses at the gene ends were 5 bases for V and 6 bases for J; bases not matched to a gene: 11. Written as DNA, the CDR3 is TGTGCCAGCAGTCTTACCGCGGGACAGGGTAGTCAGCCCCAGCATTTT. It yields the protein CASSLTAGQGSQPQHF.

This chain connects TRBV21-1 to TRBJ1-2. TRBV21-1 is termed a pseudogene. This CDR3 is built from 14 residues. The CDR3 loop reads CASSKSSSRGGYTF. Here the CDR3 DNA reads TGTGCCAGCAGCAAGAGCAGCAGTCGGGGTGGCTACACCTTC.

The chain recombines TRBV7-2 with TRBJ2-1, with D possibly TRBD2 on 5 matching bases. Germline loops: CDR1 SGHTA, CDR2 FQGNSA. V dropped 1 base and J dropped 5 bases, with 18 bases sitting between them. The CDR3 extends over 17 amino acids. In DNA form, the CDR3 reads TGTGCCAGCAGCTTAGTCCCGACCACCAGGCGGGACAATGAGCAGTTCTTC. Translation gives CASSLVPTTRRDNEQFF.

V and J are TRBV7-2 and TRBJ2-1; D uncertain. There are 14 residues in the CDR3. Germline CDR1 is SGHTA and CDR2 is FQGNSA. V was clipped by 5 bases and J by 10 bases, with 18 bases between them. The CDR3, as DNA: TGTGCCAGCAGCACGGCGGCTCTTACGCGCGAGCAGTTCTTC. Residues: CASSTAALTREQFF.

The chain has TRBV19 and TRBJ1-1, with 9 positions matching TRBD1. V lost 5 bases to trimming and J lost 4 bases; unmatched junction nucleotides: 11. CDR3 size: 16 residues. Per germline, CDR1 LNHDA and CDR2 SQIVND (reference sequence). The CDR3 loop is CASSRLATGGSTEAFF. In nucleotides, the CDR3 is TGTGCCAGTAGTCGTCTCGCGACAGGGGGGAGCACTGAAGCTTTCTTT. Variable domain in full (rest from reference TRBV19 and TRBJ1-1): DGGITQSPKYLFRKEGQNVTLSCEQNLNHDAMYWYRQDPGQGLRLIYYSQIVNDFQKGDIAEGYSVSREKKESFPLTVTSAQKNPTAFYLCASSRLATGGSTEAFFGQGTRLTVV.

DNA of the CDR3: TGTGCCAGCAGCCCAAGGACTAGCGGGAGCCGCCGGGAGACCCAGTACTTC. Residues: CASSPRTSGSRRETQYF. This chain joins TRBV7-2 and TRBJ2-5; 13 nucleotides agree with TRBD2. CDR1 is SGHTA and CDR2 is FQGNSA in the germline V gene. The CDR3 length is 17 residues. Germline trimming cut 5 bases from V and 5 bases from J; bases unmatched to any gene: 11.

This chain links TRBV28 with TRBJ1-5, with a tentative D call TRBD1 (5 bases). V was pared by 5 bases and J by 4 bases, with 9 bases between. The CDR3 consists of 13 residues. Germline CDR1 MDHEN, CDR2 SYDVKM. CDR3 sequence (DNA): TGTGCCAGCAGTACCGCAGGGAATCAGCCCCAGCATTTT. It encodes CASSTAGNQPQHF.